Described below is a single T cell receptor beta chain sequence and its context. As yet, its antigen is unknown. The CDR3 sequence is 15 residues long. V was shortened by 6 bases and J by 0 bases, with 14 bases between the two germline ends. CDR1 and CDR2 from the germline V gene are MNHEY and SMNVEV (reference sequence). Using its own MiXCR run on the RT-PCR reads, TCRdb lists one record per CDR3 protein. The data contain around 750,000 distinct CDR3 sequences, 20% to 25% of them singletons. These data are taken from a study of response to subunit inactivated influenza vaccine. Study outcomes and limitations: Every seasonal influenza vaccination brings in few new T cells, the authors suggested.

The source of this sequence is a man in his forties or fifties who received an inactivated influenza vaccine. V gene TRBV27 combines with J gene TRBJ2-5, with D perhaps matching TRBD2 (5 bases). The sample in question was PBMCs from blood, obtained 4 to 6 days after vaccination. CDR3 nucleotides: TGTGCCAGCAGCGAGGAGCAGCGGTACCAAGAGACCCAGTACTTC. This encodes CASSEEQRYQETQYF.